Sequencing of this TCR beta chain was carried out in a study of shared clonotypes between healthy human individuals. Germline CDR1 is SGHDT and CDR2 is YYEEEE. V shed 4 bases, J shed 3 bases, and the junction held 10 bases outside the gene matches. The CDR3 runs 18 residues. Healthy HIV-negative adults with no recent acute infections or vaccinations were recruited as donors. The data were produced by immunoSEQ multiplex PCR, yet TCRdb's version contains in-frame clones alone and is incomplete. The data hold approximately 980,000 clones, with approximately 80% observed a single time. Study-wide results and caveats: Depth was large, yet rarefaction showed that sorted-subset sequencing was incomplete. Several donors showed sharing of approximately 5% of naive CD4 clonotypes. Some clonotypes were shared by all four sorted-subset donors, while others were not shared. The non-shared ones had lower generation probabilities than the shared ones.

As regards this clone: Its matching antigen is unknown.

The sequenced material came from memory CD4+ T cells sorted from blood. Subset indicated: CD45RA-negative fraction. The chain has TRBV5-6 and TRBJ2-3; 14 bases fit TRBD2. The source of this sequence is a young man in good health. The CDR3 DNA reads TGTGCCAGCAGCCCAGGGACTAGCGGGAGACAGTTAACAGATACGCAGTATTTT. Amino acid sequence: CASSPGTSGRQLTDTQYF.